Listed here are 21 T cell receptor beta chains from one sample, sequenced in a study of shared clonotypes between healthy human individuals (dated by TCRdb to 2019 to 2021). The method was the immunoSEQ multiplex PCR assay. Imported from immuneACCESS, the table was reduced by TCRdb to in-frame sequences with V and J called. These copies leave out some clones; in studies compared against another copy, an unresolved V gene accounts for under half, and the cause of the remainder is not known. Counted in this sample were under 1,100,000 clones; around 82% of them appeared once. The ten biggest clones cover 0.5% to 0.65% of the sample. The sequenced sample consisted of memory CD4+ T cells from PBMCs. The cell subset or site label of this sample denotes: CD45RA-negative fraction. These receptors were collected from a man aged 18 to 29 in good health. Some clones in this sample may be carry-over from other donors' samples.

The chain is built from TRBV28 and TRBJ1-2; 10 positions match TRBD1. The CDR3 has 17 amino acids. CDR1 MDHEN and CDR2 SYDVKM come from the germline V gene. The J segment lost 5 bases and the V segment lost 3 bases, leaving 12 bases of the junction unmatched. CDR3 bases: TGTGCCAGCAGTTTTGAGGGACAGGGGATCGACCTATATGGCTACACCTTC. As protein: CASSFEGQGIDLYGYTF.

The rearrangement links TRBV28 to TRBJ2-1; the D is unclear. This CDR3 spans 16 amino acids. Germline assignment: CDR1 MDHEN and CDR2 SYDVKM. Deletions cut 6 bases from V and 0 bases from J, with 15 bases between. The CDR3 DNA is TGTGCCAGCAGCCCTAGTATGGCGAGCTCCTACAATGAGCAGTTCTTC. This encodes CASSPSMASSYNEQFF.

Turning to this clone: The same CDR3 also results from other DNA sequences found in this sample. The chain employs TRBV9 and TRBJ2-2; TRBD2 is a possible D gene (6 bases). Germline V gene lookup returns CDR1 SGDLS and CDR2 YYNGEE. This CDR3 region has 15 residues. Trimming cost V 2 bases and J 0 bases, with 8 bases left between them. CDR3 sequence: CASSVTGANTGELFF. CDR3 DNA sequence: TGTGCCAGCAGCGTGACGGGAGCGAACACCGGGGAGCTGTTTTTT. Complete variable domain (other parts from reference TRBV9 and TRBJ2-2): DSGVTQTPKHLITATGQRVTLRCSPRSGDLSVYWYQQSLDQGLQFLIQYYNGEERAKGNILERFSAQQFPDLHSELNLSSLELGDSALYFCASSVTGANTGELFFGEGSRLTVL.

The chain is built from TRBV14 and TRBJ2-3; TRBD2 might be the D (5 bases). CDR1 SGHDN and CDR2 FVKESK come from the germline V gene. The CDR3 contains 14 residues. V was trimmed by 4 bases and J by 8 bases, leaving 16 bases between them. CDR3 coding DNA: TGTGCCAGCAGCCCCTCCGGGGTGGTCTCTACGCAGTATTTT. Its translation: CASSPSGVVSTQYF. The variable domain in full, completed from reference TRBV14 and TRBJ2-3, reads EAGVTQFPSHSVIEKGQTVTLRCDPISGHDNLYWYRRVMGKEIKFLLHFVKESKQDESGMPNNRFLAERTGGTYSTLKVQPAELEDSGVYFCASSPSGVVSTQYFGPGTRLTVL.

Notes on this clone: Being one base from a much bigger clone, this may be a read error. Other DNA sequences in the sample encode the same CDR3. This chain uses TRBV30 with TRBJ1-3; D perhaps matches TRBD1 (5 bases). Looked up from germline, CDR1 is GTSNPN and CDR2 is SVGIG (reference sequence). Trimming left V 3 bases short and J 3 bases short, with 12 bases between. The CDR3 extends over 14 amino acids. The CDR3 region has the DNA TGTGCCTGGAGATCGCAGGGATTTGGAAACACCATATATTTT. As protein: CAWRSQGFGNTIYF.

The chain recombines TRBV29-1 with TRBJ2-3; D gene unclear. The CDR3 covers 11 residues. The germline V gene has CDR1 SQVTM and CDR2 ANQGSEA. CDR3 loop: CATLTTDTQYF. As DNA, the CDR3 is TGCGCTACCCTCACGACAGATACGCAGTATTTT.

The chain employs TRBV28 and TRBJ1-2; D is undetermined. CDR1 and CDR2 (germline): MDHEN, SYDVKM. The CDR3 runs 14 residues. The V gene lost 8 bases and the J gene lost 8 bases, with 21 bases spanning the gap. The CDR3 nucleotides read TGTGCCAGCCATCGCGACGGACTGCCGACGGGCTACACCTTC. It specifies CASHRDGLPTGYTF.

Comment on this clone: Its ends do not fully match the called genes, so a read error is possible. J is TRBJ1-1 and V is TRBV6-5; TRBD1 is a possible D gene (5 bases). The CDR3 length is 13 residues. CDR1 is MNHEY, CDR2 SVGAGI, per germline. CDR3 in DNA: TGCTCCGTGTCCCGAGACAGAGACACTGAAGCTTTCTTT. This encodes CSVSRDRDTEAFF.

The V call is TRBV6-4, the J call TRBJ2-2; 11 bases agree with TRBD2. CDR1 MRHNA and CDR2 SNTAGT come from the germline V gene. Trimming cost V 4 bases and J 4 bases; bases outside gene matches: 8. This CDR3 region has 17 residues. Here the CDR3 reads CASSALAGAGVTGELFF. CDR3 sequence (DNA): TGTGCCAGCAGTGCACTAGCGGGAGCCGGGGTCACCGGGGAGCTGTTTTTT.

The chain couples TRBV28 to TRBJ1-2; D unresolved. The CDR3 has 13 amino acids. Trimming pared 3 bases from V and 5 bases from J, leaving 10 bases between. Germline V lookup: CDR1 MDHEN, CDR2 SYDVKM. For the CDR3, the DNA is TGTGCCAGCAGTTTTCCGCGGGGATATGGCTACACCTTC. Its translation is CASSFPRGYGYTF.

CDR3 DNA sequence: TGTGCCAGCTCACCCAAACTAATACCGACCACCGGGGAGCTGTTTTTT. This codes for CASSPKLIPTTGELFF. This chain connects TRBV18 to TRBJ2-2; D unclear. Germline lookup yields CDR1 KGHSH and CDR2 LQKENI. The ends were cut back, 3 bases at V and 4 bases at J, with 15 bases in the middle. The CDR3 length is 16 residues.

This clone has more than one count but fewer than ten. The gene calls are TRBV28 and TRBJ2-3; no clear D gene. CDR1 and CDR2 (germline): MDHEN, SYDVKM. Trimming cost V 3 bases and J 3 bases, with 16 bases left between them. The CDR3 length is 16 residues. CDR3 sequence: CASSLDATGLTDTQYF. The CDR3 DNA reads as TGTGCCAGCAGTTTGGACGCCACGGGTCTGACAGATACGCAGTATTTT.

CDR3 sequence (DNA): TGTGCCAGCAGTTACTCGAGAGATGGTTATGGCTACACCTTC. Protein product: CASSYSRDGYGYTF. This chain joins TRBV6-5 and TRBJ1-2, with no clear D. This CDR3 region has 14 residues. The V gene's germline CDR1 is MNHEY and CDR2 SVGAGI. The V and J ends lost 0 bases and 5 bases respectively, with 10 bases between them.

This clone has ten or more counts. The chain employs TRBV5-6 and TRBJ1-1; TRBD1 aligns across 7 bases. The CDR3 totals 15 residues. Germline V lookup: CDR1 SGHDT, CDR2 YYEEEE. The J segment lost 0 bases and the V segment lost 4 bases, leaving 6 bases of the junction unmatched. The CDR3 loop reads CASSPGTVMNTEAFF. CDR3 coding DNA: TGTGCCAGCAGCCCCGGGACAGTCATGAACACTGAAGCTTTCTTT.

The sample holds one count of this clone. The chain couples TRBV7-9 to TRBJ2-7; tentatively, D is TRBD2 (6 bases). The germline V gene encodes CDR1 SEHNR and CDR2 FQNEAQ (reference sequence). This CDR3 region has 15 residues. Trimming took 2 bases from V and 0 from J, leaving 11 bases between them. CDR3 in amino acids: CASSLFTDYSYEQYF. For the CDR3, the DNA is TGTGCCAGCAGCTTATTTACGGACTACTCCTACGAGCAGTACTTC.

The chain couples TRBV5-1 to TRBJ1-2; D is possibly TRBD1 (5 bases). The CDR3 runs 16 residues. CDR1 and CDR2 (germline): SGHRS, YFSETQ. V was pared by 3 bases and J by 4 bases, with 19 bases between. Here the CDR3 DNA reads TGCGCCAGCAGCTCCTTCGACAGCCCGGCGGGCTATGGCTACACCTTC. Its protein is CASSSFDSPAGYGYTF.

The V gene is TRBV5-1, the J gene TRBJ2-1; no firm D call. V shed 2 bases and J shed 0 bases, with 12 bases lying between them. The germline V gene encodes CDR1 SGHRS and CDR2 YFSETQ. The length of the CDR3 is 16 residues. The CDR3 nucleotides read TGCGCCAGCAGCTTCCAGCCTGGTAGCTCCTACAATGAGCAGTTCTTC. Protein: CASSFQPGSSYNEQFF.

This clone was recorded at least ten times. The chain combines TRBV7-8 with TRBJ2-7; no reliable D call. Germline CDR1 and CDR2: SGHVS and FQNEAQ. This CDR3 contains 13 residues. Trimming left V 5 bases short and J 1 base short, with 9 bases between. This chain's CDR3 is CASSALGSYEQYF. CDR3 sequence (DNA): TGTGCCAGCAGCGCCTTGGGGTCCTACGAGCAGTACTTC.

Only a few counts were recorded for this clone. CDR3 in DNA: TGTGCCAGCAGTGAACGACTAGCGGGTTTTCACAATGAGCAGTTCTTC. Protein product: CASSERLAGFHNEQFF. The chain couples TRBV6-1 to TRBJ2-1, with 10 nucleotides matching TRBD2. CDR3 size: 16 residues. Trimming at V came to 2 bases and at J to 5 bases, leaving 6 bases not matched to a gene. Germline V gene sequence: CDR1 MNHNS, CDR2 SASEGT.

The V and J genes are TRBV5-1 and TRBJ1-1; D is possibly TRBD1 (6 bases). From germline, CDR1 is SGHRS and CDR2 YFSETQ. CDR3 size: 14 residues. The V end lost 9 bases, the J end lost 2 bases, and 17 bases lay between the germline ends. The CDR3 coding sequence is TGCGCCACCAAAGGACAGAATAGTAACACTGAAGCTTTCTTT. This gives the protein CATKGQNSNTEAFF.

The chain combines TRBV19 with TRBJ2-1; no clear D gene. V lost 3 bases, J lost 5 bases, and 14 bases lay in between. CDR1 is LNHDA, CDR2 SQIVND, per germline (reference sequence). The CDR3 contains 15 residues. The DNA for the CDR3 is TGTGCCAGTAGTATTTGGCAGGCCCCAAACAATGAGCAGTTCTTC. As protein: CASSIWQAPNNEQFF. Supplemented by reference TRBV19 and TRBJ2-1, the full variable domain reads DGGITQSPKYLFRKEGQNVTLSCEQNLNHDAMYWYRQDPGQGLRLIYYSQIVNDFQKGDIAEGYSVSREKKESFPLTVTSAQKNPTAFYLCASSIWQAPNNEQFFGPGTRLTVL.